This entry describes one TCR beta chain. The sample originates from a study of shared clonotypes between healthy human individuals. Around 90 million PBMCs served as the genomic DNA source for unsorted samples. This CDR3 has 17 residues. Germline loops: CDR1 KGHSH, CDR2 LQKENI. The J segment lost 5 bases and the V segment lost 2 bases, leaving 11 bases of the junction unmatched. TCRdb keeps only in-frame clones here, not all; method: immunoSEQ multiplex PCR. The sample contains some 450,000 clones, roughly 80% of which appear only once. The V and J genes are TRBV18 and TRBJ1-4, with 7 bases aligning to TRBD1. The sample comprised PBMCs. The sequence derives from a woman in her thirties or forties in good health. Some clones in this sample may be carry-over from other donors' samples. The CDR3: CASSPSRPDRVNEKLFF. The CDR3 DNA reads TGTGCCAGCTCACCATCACGGCCAGACAGGGTCAATGAAAAACTGTTTTTT.